The clone carrying this T cell receptor beta chain was detected a few times. The entry originates in a study of blood T cell repertoires in COVID-19. Study-wide background: Sources were T cells, B-cell-depleted T cells, or PBMCs; the material itself was cDNA or gDNA.

Assignments of participants to cohorts depended upon their own reported clinical history. Two negative PCRs, clearance, or symptom resolution had been documented for recovered Cohort 3 donors. As processed by the authors: Cell counts per sample came from amplifying reference gene primers. Repertoires were generated with immunoSEQ multiplex PCR, while TCRdb's copy carries only in-frame clones and drops some. The V and J calls and clone size were taken over from that table, and D and trimming were inferred from the DNA. The sample shows about 220,000 clones, approximately 80% of them seen only once. Specimen: PBMCs or T cells enriched from blood (not recorded which). This receptor was taken from a middle-aged man who had recovered from COVID-19.

CDR3 sequence reads: CASSRQGAMNTEAFF. The DNA for the CDR3 is TGTGCCAGTAGCCGACAGGGGGCCATGAACACTGAAGCTTTCTTT. V and J are TRBV19 and TRBJ1-1; 10 bases map to TRBD1. Per germline, CDR1 LNHDA and CDR2 SQIVND (reference sequence). The CDR3 runs to 15 residues. The V segment lost 6 bases and the J segment 0 bases; nucleotides outside the gene matches: 4.